The present entry profiles one T cell receptor (beta chain) with its context. This record comes from a study of control samples from healthy donors and cancer patients. The table came from immunoSEQ multiplex PCR; TCRdb's copy has only in-frame clones and leaves some out. The table lists about 98,000 clones, roughly three quarters of them singletons. The germline V gene has CDR1 SGHNT and CDR2 YYREEE (reference sequence). V was pared by 3 bases and J by 2 bases, with 3 bases of the junction left unmatched. The CDR3 has 14 residues. J is TRBJ2-7 and V is TRBV5-4; 9 nucleotides align to TRBD1. The sequence was collected from a woman aged 25 to 45 in good health. The specimen sequenced was blood. The CDR3 sequence: CASSSGQGPYEQYF. The CDR3 DNA sequence: TGTGCCAGCAGCTCGGGACAGGGACCCTACGAGCAGTACTTC.